The 30 T cell receptor beta chains below were found in one sample sequenced in a study of preoperative IRX-2 immunotherapy in early breast cancer. Treatment defined: preoperative locoregional IRX-2 cytokine immunotherapy. Clones were read by immunoSEQ multiplex PCR, and TCRdb kept only the in-frame ones, dropping some. The table shows more than 35,000 clones, with around 77% occurring only once. The input for sequencing was tumor tissue, taken after IRX-2 immunotherapy. All receptors derive from a human donor with breast cancer.

The chain has TRBV6-8 and TRBJ1-4, with D tentatively TRBD1 (5 bases). The CDR3 length is 16 residues. V lost 5 bases, J lost 0 bases, and 13 bases lay in between. Germline V gene sequence: CDR1 MNHGY, CDR2 SAAAGT. This chain's CDR3 is CASSGRGGTTNEKLFF. The CDR3 coding sequence is TGTGCCAGCAGTGGGAGGGGAGGAACAACTAATGAAAAACTGTTTTTT.

The rearrangement links TRBV5-1 to TRBJ1-2; D unclear. V lost 0 bases and J lost 6, with 12 bases in between. Germline CDR1 is SGHRS and CDR2 is YFSETQ. This CDR3 has 14 residues. The CDR3 loop reads CASSLDSPRHGYTF. The CDR3 coding sequence is TGCGCCAGCAGCTTGGATTCTCCTCGTCATGGCTACACCTTC.

The table lists this clone with a few counts. J is TRBJ1-4 and V is TRBV6-8, with D perhaps matching TRBD1 (6 bases). V dropped 6 bases and J dropped 0 bases, with 14 bases sitting between them. The CDR3 length is 16 residues. Germline-derived CDR1 and CDR2 are MNHGY and SAAAGT. The CDR3 loop is CASSRDRSATNEKLFF. CDR3 DNA sequence: TGTGCCAGCAGCCGCGACAGGTCCGCAACTAATGAAAAACTGTTTTTT.

The chain uses TRBV28 and TRBJ2-7; TRBD1 might be the D (5 bases). The CDR3 loop spans 12 amino acids. Per the germline V gene, CDR1 is MDHEN and CDR2 is SYDVKM. The ends were cut back, 8 bases at V and 5 bases at J, with 13 bases in the middle. CDR3 loop: CASARGSNEQYF. DNA of the CDR3: TGTGCCAGCGCAAGGGGCAGTAACGAGCAGTACTTC.

The chain joins TRBV18 to TRBJ2-1, with D perhaps given as TRBD1 or TRBD2 (5 bases each). The germline gives CDR1 KGHSH, CDR2 LQKENI. V shed 2 bases and J shed 10 bases, with 15 bases lying between them. CDR3 length equals 14 residues. CDR3 protein: CASSPSVGAREQFF. The CDR3 DNA reads TGTGCCAGCTCACCAAGTGTCGGGGCGCGGGAGCAGTTCTTC.

As to this clone: Other DNA sequences in this specimen translate into the identical CDR3. The chain links TRBV15 to TRBJ1-5; maybe TRBD1 (5 bases). Germline loops: CDR1 LNHNV, CDR2 YYDKDF (reference sequence). V was shortened by 0 bases and J by 1 base, with 7 bases between the two germline ends. The CDR3 length is 15 residues. In DNA, the CDR3 is TGTGCCACCAGCAGAGATACAGGCAGCAATCAGCCCCAGCATTTT. Its protein is CATSRDTGSNQPQHF.

In its sample, this clone was seen once. The rearrangement uses TRBV9 and TRBJ2-3, with 11 bases matching TRBD2. Trimming removed 0 bases from V and 3 bases from J; junction bases left unmatched: 3. Germline values: CDR1 SGDLS, CDR2 YYNGEE. The CDR3 consists of 16 residues. CDR3 nucleotides: TGTGCCAGCAGCGTAGGTCTAGCGGGGGGAACAGATACGCAGTATTTT. Its translation is CASSVGLAGGTDTQYF.

The sample holds a few counts of this clone. This chain links TRBV11-3 with TRBJ1-4, with 7 bases fitting TRBD1. The CDR3 spans 15 residues. The V and J ends lost 5 bases and 3 bases, in that order; junction bases with no gene match: 6. Per germline, CDR1 SGHNT and CDR2 YENEEA. The CDR3 DNA reads TGTGCCAGCAGCGAATACAGGGGACCTAATGAAAAACTGTTTTTT. Its protein is CASSEYRGPNEKLFF.

V usage is TRBV1 and J usage is TRBJ1-5. TRBV1 is designated a pseudogene. The CDR3 extends over 15 amino acids. This chain's CDR3 is CASSQLYQGGQPQHF. The CDR3 nucleotides are TGCGCCAGCAGCCAGTTGTATCAGGGAGGCCAGCCCCAGCATTTT.

This clone was observed once. This sequence joins TRBV15 and TRBJ1-2, with D perhaps matching TRBD1 (5 bases). CDR3 length: 14 amino acids. Germline V gives CDR1 LNHNV, CDR2 YYDKDF (reference sequence). V lost 2 bases and J 4 bases, leaving 11 bases between the germline ends. The DNA for the CDR3 is TGTGCCACCAGCAGAACCGGGACGGCCTATGGCTACACCTTC. Amino acids: CATSRTGTAYGYTF.

This chain joins TRBV11-3 and TRBJ1-4; TRBD1 might be the D (5 bases). The CDR3 consists of 14 residues. Germline CDR1 is SGHNT and CDR2 is YENEEA. Trimming cost V 5 bases and J 4 bases, with 11 bases left between them. The CDR3 DNA sequence: TGTGCCAGCAGCCCCGTTGGGGGTAATGAAAAACTGTTTTTT. It specifies CASSPVGGNEKLFF.

This clone appeared once. CDR3: CASSQDGPGGGYEQYF. For the CDR3, the DNA is TGTGCCAGCAGCCAAGATGGGCCAGGTGGAGGCTACGAGCAGTACTTC. The rearrangement uses TRBV14 and TRBJ2-7; TRBD2 might be the D (5 bases). Trimming left V 0 bases short and J 3 bases short, with 15 bases between. This CDR3 contains 16 residues. CDR1 SGHDN and CDR2 FVKESK come from the germline V gene. Full variable domain (remainder filled in from reference TRBV14 and TRBJ2-7): EAGVTQFPSHSVIEKGQTVTLRCDPISGHDNLYWYRRVMGKEIKFLLHFVKESKQDESGMPNNRFLAERTGGTYSTLKVQPAELEDSGVYFCASSQDGPGGGYEQYFGPGTRLTVT.

This clone showed up just once. This chain joins TRBV23-1 and TRBJ2-2; perhaps D is TRBD1 or TRBD2 (5 bases each). TRBV23-1 is flagged as an ORF with uncertain function. The CDR3 consists of 13 residues. V was trimmed by 6 bases and J by 5 bases, leaving 10 bases between them. CDR3 nucleotide sequence: TGCGCCAGCAGCTTGGGGGTTACCGGGGAGCTGTTTTTT. Its translation is CASSLGVTGELFF.

V gene TRBV28 combines with J gene TRBJ2-1; TRBD2 matches at 9 bases. J was trimmed by 5 bases and V by 1 base; bases with no gene match: 3. This CDR3 is built from 15 residues. Germline assignment: CDR1 MDHEN and CDR2 SYDVKM. For the CDR3, the DNA is TGTGCCAGCAGTTTATTAGCGGGAGAGGACAATGAGCAGTTCTTC. Translation gives CASSLLAGEDNEQFF.

Turning to this clone: A junction end diverges from the germline sequence, so it may reflect a read error. This rearrangement joins TRBV6-8 to TRBJ1-2, with D possibly being TRBD1 (6 bases). This CDR3 spans 15 amino acids. Germline lookup yields CDR1 MNHGY and CDR2 SAAAGT. The CDR3, as DNA: TGTGCCATCAGTACACTATCGACAGGAAACTATGGCTACACCTTC. It specifies CAISTLSTGNYGYTF.

The chain combines TRBV7-6 with TRBJ2-7; perhaps TRBD1 as D (5 bases). The CDR3 covers 14 residues. The germline gives CDR1 SGHVS, CDR2 FNYEAQ. The V end was cut by 5 bases, the J end by 3 bases, with 14 bases between. CDR3 amino acids: CASSPHGQNYEQYF. The DNA of the CDR3 is TGTGCCAGCAGCCCTCATGGACAAAACTACGAGCAGTACTTC.

Points on this clone: One end of the junction does not line up with germline, which may come from a read error. CDR3 amino acids: CASSDSRNNEQFF. The CDR3 DNA is TGTGCCAGCAGTGACTCGAGGAACAATGAGCAGTTCTTC. The gene calls are TRBV6-8 and TRBJ2-1; D is ambiguous. The CDR3 extends over 13 amino acids. Germline V gene lookup returns CDR1 MNHGY and CDR2 SAAAGT.

This clone was counted between two and nine times. The CDR3 DNA is TGTGCCAGCAGCTTAGGACAGGGCCCCTACAATGAGCAGTTCTTC. Translating gives CASSLGQGPYNEQFF. This chain uses TRBV11-3 with TRBJ2-1; the match to TRBD1 covers 7 bases. The CDR3 contains 15 residues. Germline V lookup: CDR1 SGHNT, CDR2 YENEEA. Trimming at V came to 1 base and at J to 2 bases, leaving 2 bases not matched to a gene.

The chain is built from TRBV6-8 and TRBJ2-5, with 8 bases matching TRBD1. V was clipped by 5 bases and J by 4 bases; unmatched bases: 6. Germline lookup yields CDR1 MNHGY and CDR2 SAAAGT. The CDR3 runs 14 residues. CDR3 in DNA: TGTGCCAGCAGTGAGGCACAGGGGGGAGAGACCCAGTACTTC. Translation: CASSEAQGGETQYF.

The chain employs TRBV6-8 and TRBJ2-1; D remains ambiguous. V lost 5 bases to trimming and J lost 2 bases, with 19 bases between them. The CDR3 sequence is 17 residues long. CDR1 is MNHGY, CDR2 SAAAGT, per germline. CDR3 in DNA: TGTGCCAGCAGTGTACCTCAGGAACGGAGCGCCTACAATGAGCAGTTCTTC. Translating gives CASSVPQERSAYNEQFF.

The chain links TRBV6-8 to TRBJ2-3; 11 bases fit TRBD1. The CDR3 runs 13 residues. Losses at the gene ends were 9 bases for V and 6 bases for J; bases not matched to a gene: 5. Germline CDR1 is MNHGY and CDR2 is SAAAGT. CDR3 region: CASERDRGDTQYF. In DNA, the CDR3 is TGTGCCAGTGAGAGGGACAGGGGGGATACGCAGTATTTT.

This clone was found a few times. The rearrangement joins TRBV7-7 to TRBJ1-6; tentatively, D is TRBD1 (5 bases). The V gene lost 5 bases and the J gene lost 5 bases, with 16 bases spanning the gap. Germline V gene sequence: CDR1 SSHAT, CDR2 FNYEAQ (reference sequence). CDR3 length equals 16 residues. CDR3 DNA sequence: TGTGCCAGCAGCACCCGGGACTTGGGGAATAATTCACCCCTCCACTTT. The encoded protein is CASSTRDLGNNSPLHF. The whole variable domain, remainder taken from reference TRBV7-7 and TRBJ1-6, is GAGVSQSPRYKVTKRGQDVTLRCDPISSHATLYWYQQALGQGPEFLTYFNYEAQPDKSGLPSDRFSAERPEGSISTLTIQRTEQRDSAMYRCASSTRDLGNNSPLHFGNGTRLTVT.

The chain carries TRBV14 and TRBJ1-3, with TRBD1 identical over 10 bases. CDR1 and CDR2 (germline): SGHDN, FVKESK. With 1 base clipped from V and 0 bases from J, the junction kept 15 bases outside the gene matches. The CDR3 covers 21 residues. The CDR3 reads CASSQALRDRGSSYSGNTIYF. The CDR3 nucleotides are TGTGCCAGCAGCCAAGCCCTCCGGGACAGGGGCTCTTCCTACTCTGGAAACACCATATATTTT.

V gene TRBV19 combines with J gene TRBJ2-5; TRBD2 matches at 10 bases. J gave up 5 bases and V 5 bases, and 2 bases lay outside the gene matches. The germline V gene has CDR1 LNHDA and CDR2 SQIVND (reference sequence). The CDR3 consists of 13 residues. The chain's CDR3 is CASSGGLAETQYF. The CDR3 DNA is TGTGCCAGTAGTGGGGGACTAGCGGAGACCCAGTACTTC.

CDR3 residues: CASSLNTGVGNTIYF. CDR3 DNA sequence: TGTGCCAGCAGCTTGAATACAGGGGTTGGAAACACCATATATTTT. The J gene is TRBJ1-3, the V gene TRBV11-3; 7 positions match TRBD1. The CDR3 has 15 amino acids. Germline V CDR1 and CDR2: SGHNT, YENEEA. V lost 3 bases, J lost 3 bases, and 5 bases stayed unmatched. Full variable domain (rest looked up from reference TRBV11-3 and TRBJ1-3): EAGVVQSPRYKIIEKKQPVAFWCNPISGHNTLYWYLQNLGQGPELLIRYENEEAVDDSQLPKDRFSAERLKGVDSTLKIQPAELGDSAVYLCASSLNTGVGNTIYFGEGSWLTVV.

This chain uses TRBV10-2 with TRBJ2-7; D remains unclear. The CDR3 has 13 residues. V lost 7 bases, J lost 0 bases, and 10 bases lay in between. From germline, CDR1 is WSHSY and CDR2 SAAADI. The CDR3 sequence is CASKMAASYEQYF. The DNA of the CDR3 is TGCGCCAGCAAAATGGCCGCCTCCTACGAGCAGTACTTC.

V gene TRBV6-7 combines with J gene TRBJ2-2, with 11 bases matching TRBD2. TRBV6-7 is marked as an open reading frame, function uncertain. The trim removed 6 bases at V and 4 bases at J, leaving 7 bases unmatched. This CDR3 is 16 amino acids long. The DNA of the CDR3 is TGTGCCAGCAGGACTAGCGGGATAATTAGCACCGGGGAGCTGTTTTTT. The encoded protein is CASRTSGIISTGELFF.

The chain is built from TRBV1 and TRBJ2-3; no check of the table's D call, TRBD2, against the DNA was made. TRBV1 is a recognized pseudogene. The CDR3 consists of 13 residues. The CDR3 spells CASSQDRGDTQYF. As DNA, the CDR3 is TGCGCCAGCAGCCAAGATCGCGGAGATACGCAGTATTTT.

The rearrangement joins TRBV19 to TRBJ2-2; D not resolved. The CDR3 consists of 15 residues. Germline-derived CDR1 and CDR2 are LNHDA and SQIVND (reference sequence). Trimming took off 0 bases at V and 2 bases at J, with 7 bases between the two ends. The CDR3 bases are TGTGCCAGTAGTATAGACAGAAAAAACACCGGGGAGCTGTTTTTT. Translated, it gives CASSIDRKNTGELFF.

V is TRBV7-7 and J is TRBJ2-1; TRBD2 matches at 12 bases. CDR3 length: 16 amino acids. CDR1 SSHAT and CDR2 FNYEAQ come from the germline V gene (reference sequence). V shed 5 bases and J 5 bases; nucleotides not matched to a gene: 7. CDR3 bases: TGTGCCAGCAGCCTCGGGACTAGCGGGCATAACAATGAGCAGTTCTTC. Protein sequence: CASSLGTSGHNNEQFF.